The 23 T cell receptor beta chains reported below all come from one sample, sequenced in a study of Graves' ophthalmopathy and Graves' hyperthyroidism. The authors amplified TCR beta CDR3 regions, and they did so from RNA transcripts for repertoire sequencing. HTBI-primed RT-PCR formed the first round, and a multiplex PCR formed the second. TCRdb re-derived calls from the multiplex PCR reads in MiXCR, one entry per CDR3 protein. The table lists approximately 460,000 distinct CDR3 sequences, approximately 15% of them singletons. The specimen was blood. These receptors all stem from a woman in her twenties or thirties with Graves' ophthalmopathy.

This clonotype was seen many times. This chain's CDR3 is CASSPGQGAVQPQHF. CDR3 nucleotides: TGTGCCAGCAGTCCGGGACAGGGTGCGGTTCAGCCCCAGCATTTT. The chain has TRBV28 and TRBJ1-5, with TRBD1 matching 9 bases. Looked up from germline, CDR1 is MDHEN and CDR2 is SYDVKM. This CDR3 region has 15 residues. Unmatched junction bases numbered 8, after V lost 5 bases and J lost 6 bases.

The chain couples TRBV28 to TRBJ1-2; D uncertain. Trimming shortened V by 1 base and J by 6 bases, and 6 bases separated the two germline ends. Germline CDR1 reads MDHEN; CDR2 reads SYDVKM. The CDR3 spans 12 residues. As DNA, the CDR3 is TGTGCCAGCAGTTTATCAATCCATGGCTACACCTTC. Protein: CASSLSIHGYTF.

This clonotype was seen a few times. The chain uses TRBV3-1 and TRBJ2-7; perhaps D is TRBD1 or TRBD2 (5 bases each). Germline CDR1 and CDR2: LGHDT and YNNKEL (reference sequence). The CDR3 loop spans 13 amino acids. The V end lost 3 bases, the J end lost 6 bases, and 12 bases lay between the germline ends. In nucleotides, the CDR3 is TGTGCCAGCAGCCATGCTGGGACCTCCGAGCAGTACTTC. This sequence encodes CASSHAGTSEQYF.

This clonotype was seen repeatedly, ten times or more. The chain joins TRBV20-1 to TRBJ1-2, with 11 nucleotides matching TRBD1. J lost 7 bases, V lost 3 bases, and 1 base had no gene match. There are 12 residues in the CDR3. Germline lookup yields CDR1 DFQATT and CDR2 SNEGSKA (reference sequence). CDR3 coding DNA: TGCAGTGCTAGGGGGACAGGGGGTGGCTACACCTTC. Translating gives CSARGTGGGYTF.

Of note for this clonotype: Possible read error: a much larger clone is one base away. The chain employs TRBV28 and TRBJ1-5, with D possibly TRBD1 on 5 matching bases. The CDR3 length is 14 residues. Germline V gives CDR1 MDHEN, CDR2 SYDVKM. The CDR3 loop is CAISLSAGYQPQHF. In DNA, the CDR3 is TGTGCCATCAGTTTATCGGCAGGGTATCAGCCCCAGCATTTT.

This clonotype came up many times. The V and J genes are TRBV12-3 or TRBV12-4 and TRBJ1-5; tentatively, D is TRBD1 (5 bases). The CDR3 consists of 14 residues. The V end was cut by 5 bases, the J end by 6 bases, with 14 bases between. The CDR3 here is CASSTSGTGQPQHF. The CDR3 DNA reads as TGTGCCAGCAGTACATCAGGGACGGGTCAGCCCCAGCATTTT.

CDR3 protein: CASSQDRAGYGYTF. In DNA form, the CDR3 reads TGCGCCAGCAGCCAAGATAGGGCAGGGTATGGCTACACCTTC. J is TRBJ1-2 and V is TRBV4-1, with D perhaps matching TRBD1 (5 bases). There are 14 residues in the CDR3. Trimming removed 0 bases at V and 5 bases at J, with 10 bases between. The V gene's germline CDR1 is MGHRA and CDR2 YSYEKL.

The chain recombines TRBV12-3 or TRBV12-4 with TRBJ2-3, with TRBD2 matching 8 bases. V shed 5 bases and J 5 bases; nucleotides not matched to a gene: 3. This CDR3 has 13 amino acids. The CDR3: CASSPGTRDTQYF. The CDR3 coding sequence is TGTGCCAGCAGTCCGGGGACTAGAGATACGCAGTATTTT.

This clonotype showed up many times. This chain joins TRBV29-1 and TRBJ2-7; 8 nucleotides line up with TRBD1. Losses at the gene ends were 7 bases for V and 0 bases for J; bases not matched to a gene: 5. This CDR3 is 13 amino acids long. From germline, CDR1 is SQVTM and CDR2 ANQGSEA. This CDR3 is CSGQGASSYEQYF. CDR3 nucleotide sequence: TGCAGCGGCCAGGGGGCGAGCTCCTACGAGCAGTACTTC.

The table lists this clonotype with many counts. This chain connects TRBV28 to TRBJ2-5; the D is unclear. The CDR3 consists of 14 residues. CDR1 is MDHEN and CDR2 is SYDVKM in the germline V gene. Trimming took 1 base from V and 2 from J, leaving 8 bases between them. In nucleotides, the CDR3 is TGTGCCAGCAGTTTATTGATGGAACAAGAGACCCAGTACTTC. Translation gives CASSLLMEQETQYF.

This clonotype was counted between two and nine times. The V gene is TRBV4-1, the J gene TRBJ2-7; a possible D gene is TRBD2 (5 bases). Per the germline V gene, CDR1 is MGHRA and CDR2 is YSYEKL. The V gene lost 3 bases and the J gene lost 2 bases, with 17 bases spanning the gap. The CDR3 totals 16 residues. CDR3 in amino acids: CASSHPSYGGAYEQYF. Here the CDR3 DNA reads TGCGCCAGCAGCCATCCTTCATACGGAGGAGCCTACGAGCAGTACTTC.

Points on this clonotype: The germline gene is not matched at one end of the junction; a read error may be the cause. Written as DNA, the CDR3 is TGTTCCAGCAGCGGACAGTTTAATCAGCCCCAGCATTTT. Translated: CSSSGQFNQPQHF. This chain connects TRBV9 to TRBJ1-5, with a weak D call TRBD1 (6 bases). The CDR3 is 13 residues long. The germline gives CDR1 SGDLS, CDR2 YYNGEE.

This clonotype was recorded many times. The V gene is TRBV7-8, the J gene TRBJ2-7; D is uncertain. The CDR3 sequence is 13 residues long. The V end lost 0 bases, the J end lost 4 bases, and 7 bases lay between the germline ends. Per germline, CDR1 SGHVS and CDR2 FQNEAQ. CDR3 in amino acids: CASSLARGYEQYF. The DNA for the CDR3 is TGTGCCAGCAGCTTAGCCCGTGGGTACGAGCAGTACTTC.

Many counts were recorded for this clonotype. CDR3 nucleotides: TGTGCCACCAGTACCGACCTGAACACTGAAGCTTTCTTT. This codes for CATSTDLNTEAFF. V is TRBV15 and J is TRBJ1-1; D call uncertain. Germline CDR1 LNHNV, CDR2 YYDKDF (reference sequence). The CDR3 sequence is 13 residues long. V lost 6 bases to trimming and J lost 0 bases, with 8 bases between them.

This clonotype has ten or more counts. This chain uses TRBV29-1 with TRBJ1-1, with D uncertain. The CDR3 is made up of 14 amino acids. Trimming took 5 bases from V and 1 from J, leaving 14 bases between them. CDR1 is SQVTM, CDR2 ANQGSEA, per germline. The CDR3 nucleotides are TGCAGCGTTATTCGTAGTCCGCCGAACACTGAAGCTTTCTTT. Its translation: CSVIRSPPNTEAFF.

In its sample, this clonotype was seen many times. This chain joins TRBV15 and TRBJ2-7; D call uncertain. The CDR3 length is 13 residues. V was trimmed by 1 base and J by 7 bases, leaving 11 bases between them. CDR1 is LNHNV, CDR2 YYDKDF, per germline (reference sequence). This CDR3 reads CATSRVVTQEQYF. The CDR3 DNA sequence: TGTGCCACCAGCAGAGTCGTAACGCAGGAGCAGTACTTC.

This clonotype came up many times. This chain joins TRBV28 and TRBJ1-3; the D gene is possibly TRBD1 (5 bases). Trimming removed 6 bases from V and 4 bases from J, with 13 bases in between. CDR1 and CDR2 (germline): MDHEN, SYDVKM. This CDR3 has 14 amino acids. The CDR3 bases are TGTGCCAGCAGCCGACGCCGGGGGGGAAACACCATATATTTT. The encoded protein is CASSRRRGGNTIYF.

This clonotype showed up just a few times. CDR3 amino acids: CASSFGQRPSYEQYF. The CDR3 bases are TGCGCCAGCAGCTTTGGACAGCGTCCTTCCTACGAGCAGTACTTC. The chain uses TRBV5-1 and TRBJ2-7, with D tentatively TRBD1 (6 bases). The CDR3 extends over 15 amino acids. Germline values: CDR1 SGHRS, CDR2 YFSETQ. V lost 2 bases to trimming and J lost 1 base, with 13 bases between them. The full variable domain, rest sourced from reference TRBV5-1 and TRBJ2-7, is KAGVTQTPRYLIKTRGQQVTLSCSPISGHRSVSWYQQTPGQGLQFLFEYFSETQRNKGNFPGRFSGRQFSNSRSEMNVSTLELGDSALYLCASSFGQRPSYEQYFGPGTRLTVT.

This clonotype was detected ten times or more. The V call is TRBV5-1, the J call TRBJ1-6, with 9 bases that match TRBD1. J gave up 9 bases and V 3 bases, and 4 bases lay outside the gene matches. CDR1 is SGHRS, CDR2 YFSETQ, per germline. The CDR3 has 14 amino acids. For the CDR3, the DNA is TGCGCCAGCAGCTACGGGACAGGGTCTTCACCCCTCCACTTT. It yields the protein CASSYGTGSSPLHF.

This clonotype was counted ten times or more. The V gene is TRBV3-1, the J gene TRBJ2-5; TRBD2 agrees at 7 bases. The CDR3 length is 15 residues. In germline, CDR1 is LGHDT, CDR2 YNNKEL (reference sequence). J gave up 3 bases and V 4 bases, and 8 bases lay outside the gene matches. This CDR3 is CASSPTSGTKETQYF. The CDR3 DNA reads as TGTGCCAGCAGCCCAACCTCCGGGACTAAAGAGACCCAGTACTTC.

This clonotype was found many times. The chain combines TRBV27 with TRBJ2-7, with D possibly TRBD2 on 6 matching bases. Trimming pared 3 bases from V and 5 bases from J, leaving 14 bases between. Germline lookup yields CDR1 MNHEY and CDR2 SMNVEV (reference sequence). The CDR3 length is 14 residues. CDR3 bases: TGTGCCAGCAGTTTGCTATCGGGGGTGAACGAGCAGTACTTC. Residues: CASSLLSGVNEQYF.

The V call is TRBV6-2 or TRBV6-3, the J call TRBJ1-2; maybe TRBD1 (6 bases). The V end was cut by 10 bases, the J end by 6 bases, with 24 bases between. The CDR3 consists of 15 residues. CDR1 and CDR2 (germline): MNHEY, SVGEGT. The DNA of the CDR3 is TGTGCCACCATCCTAACACTAGGACAGTTGAATGGCTACACCTTC. Translating it yields CATILTLGQLNGYTF.

This clonotype came up many times. The genes are TRBV20-1 and TRBJ2-4; 9 nucleotides agree with TRBD1. The CDR3 is 15 residues long. Germline lookup yields CDR1 DFQATT and CDR2 SNEGSKA (reference sequence). V was clipped by 6 bases and J by 1 base; unmatched bases: 7. The CDR3 DNA follows: TGCAGTGCCCACAGGGGGCGTCGGGCCAAAAACATTCAGTACTTC. Its protein is CSAHRGRRAKNIQYF.